The 27 T cell receptor beta chains below come from one sample, sequenced in a study of cytomegalovirus exposure and HLA in healthy donors. This PCR relied on a set of 60 Vbeta primers and 13 Jbeta primers. Measured with immunoSEQ multiplex PCR; TCRdb has only the in-frame clones, and not every one. This sample's table reports around 100,000 clones. Sequences were obtained from PBMCs. The receptors shown here come from a man aged 35 to 55 in good health and CMV-seropositive.

CDR3 nucleotides: TGTGCCAGCAGCTTGCTAAGGGGGGCGGGAGGGCTCACAGATACGCAGTATTTT. This encodes CASSLLRGAGGLTDTQYF. The rearrangement uses TRBV5-4 and TRBJ2-3; 9 positions match TRBD2. Unmatched junction bases numbered 11, after V lost 1 base and J lost 2 bases. The CDR3 contains 18 residues. Germline V gene lookup returns CDR1 SGHNT and CDR2 YYREEE (reference sequence).

Note on this clone: One end of the junction does not line up with germline, which may come from a read error. The chain recombines TRBV7-9 with TRBJ2-1; 8 positions match TRBD1. The CDR3 has 13 amino acids. The germline V gene encodes CDR1 SEHNR and CDR2 FQNEAQ (reference sequence). CDR3 coding DNA: TGTGCCAGCAGCTTAGTAGGAGGACAGGGAAAGGTCTTC. It encodes CASSLVGGQGKVF.

The rearrangement links TRBV2 to TRBJ1-2; D unclear. The germline V gene encodes CDR1 SNHLY and CDR2 FYNNEI. This CDR3 contains 13 residues. V lost 3 bases to trimming and J lost 2 bases, with 7 bases between them. The CDR3 loop is CASSENRNYGYTF. The CDR3 bases are TGTGCCAGCAGTGAGAACCGGAACTATGGCTACACCTTC.

The rearrangement joins TRBV27 to TRBJ1-2; unclear D gene. CDR1 and CDR2 (germline): MNHEY, SMNVEV (reference sequence). CDR3 length equals 15 residues. V dropped 4 bases and J dropped 3 bases, with 15 bases sitting between them. The CDR3 region has the DNA TGTGCCAGCAGTTCCCTTACGGAGTTTCACTATGGCTACACCTTC. Translation gives CASSSLTEFHYGYTF.

The chain employs TRBV4-2 and TRBJ2-7, with 10 bases fitting TRBD1. Germline V gene data show CDR1 as LGHNA and CDR2 as YNFKEQ. This CDR3 region has 16 residues. Trimming took 5 bases from V and 0 from J; bases not matched to a gene: 7. CDR3: CASSNLGQGGSYEQYF. The CDR3 nucleotides read TGTGCCAGCAGCAACTTAGGACAGGGGGGCTCCTACGAGCAGTACTTC.

The chain recombines TRBV2 with TRBJ2-2, with D maybe TRBD1 (6 bases). In germline, CDR1 is SNHLY, CDR2 FYNNEI. This CDR3 comprises 13 residues. The V end lost 6 bases, the J end lost 7 bases, and 12 bases lay between the germline ends. Here the CDR3 reads CASSADRNGELFF. The CDR3, as DNA: TGTGCCAGCAGCGCCGACAGGAACGGGGAGCTGTTTTTT. Drawing the rest from reference TRBV2 and TRBJ2-2, the complete variable domain is EPEVTQTPSHQVTQMGQEVILRCVPISNHLYFYWYRQILGQKVEFLVSFYNNEISEKSEIFDDQFSVERPDGSNFTLKIRSTKLEDSAMYFCASSADRNGELFFGEGSRLTVL.

The genes are TRBV4-1 and TRBJ2-2, with D possibly being TRBD1 (5 bases). The CDR3 spans 17 residues. Trimming shortened V by 0 bases and J by 5 bases, and 16 bases separated the two germline ends. CDR1 is MGHRA and CDR2 is YSYEKL in the germline V gene. CDR3 DNA: TGCGCCAGCAGCCAAGATAAGAGCAGGGAAAAAACCGGGGAGCTGTTTTTT. Translating it yields CASSQDKSREKTGELFF.

The rearrangement uses TRBV2 and TRBJ2-7; 15 bases are a match to TRBD2. J lost 7 bases, V lost 6 bases, and 7 bases had no gene match. Germline CDR1 SNHLY, CDR2 FYNNEI. The CDR3 consists of 15 residues. CDR3 region: CASRIGLAGGQEQYF. CDR3 bases: TGTGCCAGCAGAATAGGACTAGCGGGAGGGCAGGAGCAGTACTTC. The full variable domain, completed using reference TRBV2 and TRBJ2-7, is EPEVTQTPSHQVTQMGQEVILRCVPISNHLYFYWYRQILGQKVEFLVSFYNNEISEKSEIFDDQFSVERPDGSNFTLKIRSTKLEDSAMYFCASRIGLAGGQEQYFGPGTRLTVT.

The chain links TRBV2 to TRBJ2-2, with D possibly being TRBD1 (7 bases). Germline V CDR1 and CDR2: SNHLY, FYNNEI. The CDR3 runs 14 residues. With 7 bases removed from V and 6 bases from J, the gap between germline ends came to 15 bases. CDR3 sequence: CASTREQGSGELFF. In nucleotides, the CDR3 is TGTGCCAGCACGCGGGAACAGGGGTCCGGGGAGCTGTTTTTT.

V usage is TRBV6-1 and J usage is TRBJ1-3; D may be TRBD1 (6 bases). This CDR3 region has 11 residues. Germline loops: CDR1 MNHNS, CDR2 SASEGT. The ends were cut back, 7 bases at V and 7 bases at J, with 8 bases in the middle. CDR3 bases: TGTGCCAGCACAAGGGGGAACACCATATATTTT. Protein: CASTRGNTIYF.

The chain combines TRBV11-2 with TRBJ2-1, with D possibly being TRBD2 (5 bases). CDR3 length: 13 residues. V gave up 5 bases and J gave up 4 bases, with 9 bases separating them. The germline V gene encodes CDR1 SGHAT and CDR2 FQNNGV. The CDR3 bases are TGTGCCAGCAGCCCCCGGGATTACAATGAGCAGTTCTTC. It encodes CASSPRDYNEQFF.

V usage is TRBV28 and J usage is TRBJ2-7; 7 nucleotides match TRBD2. Germline-derived CDR1 and CDR2 are MDHEN and SYDVKM. The CDR3 extends over 15 amino acids. Trimming cost V 5 bases and J 0 bases; bases outside gene matches: 7. In nucleotides, the CDR3 is TGTGCCAGCAGTCCGTGGACTAGTAGCTCCTACGAGCAGTACTTC. Translation gives CASSPWTSSSYEQYF.

The chain employs TRBV2 and TRBJ1-5, with D possibly being TRBD1 (6 bases). V shed 3 bases and J shed 4 bases, with 16 bases lying between them. Germline V lookup: CDR1 SNHLY, CDR2 FYNNEI. This CDR3 is built from 16 residues. In DNA form, the CDR3 reads TGTGCCAGCAGTGACGGTCTTCGGGGGGCTAATCAGCCCCAGCATTTT. It is translated as CASSDGLRGANQPQHF.

V gene TRBV6-1 combines with J gene TRBJ2-1, with a weak D call TRBD1 (7 bases). The CDR3 consists of 15 residues. Germline V gene lookup returns CDR1 MNHNS and CDR2 SASEGT. The V and J ends lost 4 bases and 3 bases respectively, with 13 bases between them. CDR3 residues: CASSVGQGGYNEQFF. Here the CDR3 DNA reads TGTGCCAGCAGTGTGGGTCAGGGGGGCTACAATGAGCAGTTCTTC.

J is TRBJ1-5 and V is TRBV7-8; no reliable D call. The CDR3 is made up of 14 amino acids. Germline V gene sequence: CDR1 SGHVS, CDR2 FQNEAQ. V lost 1 base and J lost 6, with 10 bases in between. The CDR3 sequence: CASSLVARIQPQHF. DNA of the CDR3: TGTGCCAGCAGCTTAGTTGCGAGGATTCAGCCCCAGCATTTT.

V and J are TRBV5-4 and TRBJ2-2, with TRBD2 matching 10 bases. CDR3 length: 17 residues. Losses at the gene ends were 2 bases for V and 7 bases for J; bases not matched to a gene: 11. The germline gives CDR1 SGHNT, CDR2 YYREEE (reference sequence). In nucleotides, the CDR3 is TGTGCCAGCAGCTTCAATCGGAGCGGGAGGGCCGGCGGGGAGCTGTTTTTT. Amino acids: CASSFNRSGRAGGELFF. The full variable domain, in which reference TRBV5-4 and TRBJ2-2 provide the parts outside the CDR3, is ETGVTQSPTHLIKTRGQQVTLRCSSQSGHNTVSWYQQALGQGPQFIFQYYREEENGRGNFPPRFSGLQFPNYSSELNVNALELDDSALYLCASSFNRSGRAGGELFFGEGSRLTVL.

The rearrangement joins TRBV7-9 to TRBJ1-1; 9 positions match TRBD1. Trimming removed 5 bases from V and 10 bases from J; junction bases left unmatched: 5. From germline, CDR1 is SEHNR and CDR2 FQNEAQ (reference sequence). The CDR3 covers 12 residues. The CDR3 DNA reads as TGTGCCAGCAGCGCCTACAGGGGGCCAGCTTTCTTT. It is translated as CASSAYRGPAFF.

The chain combines TRBV18 with TRBJ1-1; 8 nucleotides align to TRBD1. Germline V lookup: CDR1 KGHSH, CDR2 LQKENI. This CDR3 comprises 14 residues. V lost 2 bases and J lost 1; bases outside the gene matches: 0. The chain's CDR3 is CASSPGQGNTEAFF. The CDR3 bases are TGTGCCAGCTCACCAGGACAGGGGAACACTGAAGCTTTCTTT.

The chain combines TRBV9 with TRBJ2-5; 7 bases agree with TRBD1. Germline assignment: CDR1 SGDLS and CDR2 YYNGEE. V was pared by 1 base and J by 5 bases, with 5 bases of the junction left unmatched. The CDR3 is made up of 14 amino acids. CDR3 loop: CASSVSSGGETQYF. The CDR3 coding sequence is TGTGCCAGCAGCGTATCATCAGGGGGTGAGACCCAGTACTTC.

The chain joins TRBV4-1 to TRBJ2-5; D gene ambiguous. Per the germline V gene, CDR1 is MGHRA and CDR2 is YSYEKL. Trimming stripped 6 bases from V and 5 bases from J, with 10 bases between. The CDR3 sequence is 12 residues long. The CDR3 protein is CASRNSRETQYF. CDR3 in DNA: TGCGCCAGCAGAAATTCGAGGGAGACCCAGTACTTC.

This rearrangement joins TRBV6-1 to TRBJ1-5, with D perhaps TRBD1 (6 bases). The germline V gene encodes CDR1 MNHNS and CDR2 SASEGT. Trimming left V 8 bases short and J 4 bases short, with 15 bases between. This CDR3 has 14 amino acids. CDR3 protein: CASLRDTKNQPQHF. CDR3 nucleotide sequence: TGTGCCAGCCTCCGGGACACCAAGAATCAGCCCCAGCATTTT.

The chain joins TRBV5-1 to TRBJ2-7, with 9 nucleotides matching TRBD1. The CDR3 is 13 amino acids. V was pared by 5 bases and J by 4 bases, with 4 bases of the junction left unmatched. Germline values: CDR1 SGHRS, CDR2 YFSETQ. The CDR3 spells CASRGQGFYEQYF. The DNA of the CDR3 is TGCGCCAGCAGGGGACAGGGTTTTTACGAGCAGTACTTC.

The CDR3, as DNA: TGTGCCAGCAGTTTTACAGGGATCGGGGAGCTGTTTTTT. Translation: CASSFTGIGELFF. This chain uses TRBV28 with TRBJ2-2, with D perhaps matching TRBD1 (6 bases). Germline CDR1 is MDHEN and CDR2 is SYDVKM. The V end was cut by 3 bases, the J end by 7 bases, with 9 bases between. This CDR3 is 13 amino acids long. Filled out from reference TRBV28 and TRBJ2-2, the complete variable domain reads DVKVTQSSRYLVKRTGEKVFLECVQDMDHENMFWYRQDPGLGLRLIYFSYDVKMKEKGDIPEGYSVSREKKERFSLILESASTNQTSMYLCASSFTGIGELFFGEGSRLTVL.

This rearrangement joins TRBV5-4 to TRBJ2-7, with TRBD2 identical over 13 bases. The CDR3 consists of 19 residues. Germline values: CDR1 SGHNT, CDR2 YYREEE (reference sequence). V was pared by 0 bases and J by 4 bases, with 13 bases of the junction left unmatched. DNA for the CDR3: TGTGCCAGCAGCTTGGGGCCTTCCGGACTAGCGGGAGAAAGGTACGAGCAGTACTTC. As protein: CASSLGPSGLAGERYEQYF. Full variable domain (rest looked up from reference TRBV5-4 and TRBJ2-7): ETGVTQSPTHLIKTRGQQVTLRCSSQSGHNTVSWYQQALGQGPQFIFQYYREEENGRGNFPPRFSGLQFPNYSSELNVNALELDDSALYLCASSLGPSGLAGERYEQYFGPGTRLTVT.

The rearrangement links TRBV6-6 to TRBJ2-2; 12 bases are shared with TRBD2. The ends lost 6 bases at V and 7 bases at J; junction bases unmatched: 9. CDR1 and CDR2 (germline): MNHNY, SVGAGI (reference sequence). This CDR3 is 16 amino acids long. The chain's CDR3 is CASSQTSGRKVGELFF. The CDR3, as DNA: TGTGCCAGCAGCCAGACTAGCGGGAGAAAGGTCGGGGAGCTGTTTTTT.

The V call is TRBV29-1, the J call TRBJ1-5; D perhaps matches TRBD1 (5 bases). In germline, CDR1 is SQVTM, CDR2 ANQGSEA. Trimming shortened V by 6 bases and J by 2 bases, and 8 bases separated the two germline ends. There are 12 residues in the CDR3. CDR3 coding DNA: TGCAGCGTGACAGAAGGCAATCAGCCCCAGCATTTT. Translated: CSVTEGNQPQHF.

The genes are TRBV5-1 and TRBJ2-1; D remains unclear. V dropped 0 bases and J dropped 8 bases, with 9 bases sitting between them. CDR3 length equals 13 residues. The germline CDR1 and CDR2 sequences are SGHRS and YFSETQ. Written as DNA, the CDR3 is TGCGCCAGCAGCTTGGTTACGGTGGATGAGCAGTTCTTC. It specifies CASSLVTVDEQFF.